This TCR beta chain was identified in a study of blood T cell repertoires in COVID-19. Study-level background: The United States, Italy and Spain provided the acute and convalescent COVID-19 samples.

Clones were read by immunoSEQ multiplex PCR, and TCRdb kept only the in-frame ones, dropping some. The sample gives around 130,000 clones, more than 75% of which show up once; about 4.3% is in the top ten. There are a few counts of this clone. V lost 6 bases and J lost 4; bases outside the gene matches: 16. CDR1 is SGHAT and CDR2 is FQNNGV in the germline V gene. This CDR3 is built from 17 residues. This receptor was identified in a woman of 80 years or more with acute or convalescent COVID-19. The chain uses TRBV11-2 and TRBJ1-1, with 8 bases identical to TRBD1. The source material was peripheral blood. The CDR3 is CASRKWSLGTGGTEAFF. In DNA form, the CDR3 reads TGTGCCAGCAGGAAATGGAGTTTGGGCACAGGGGGCACTGAAGCTTTCTTT. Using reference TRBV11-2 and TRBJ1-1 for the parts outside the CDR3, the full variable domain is EAGVAQSPRYKIIEKRQSVAFWCNPISGHATLYWYQQILGQGPKLLIQFQNNGVVDDSQLPKDRFSAERLKGVDSTLKIQPAKLEDSAVYLCASRKWSLGTGGTEAFFGQGTRLTVV.